This T cell receptor (beta chain) was recovered during a study of OX40 agonist ivuxolimab in advanced cancers. At the level of the study: Earlier treatment with anti-PD-1, anti-PD-L1 or anti-CTLA-4 was permitted, and approximately 38% had received some. Study findings and constraints: Averaged across samples, CD8+ T cells carried more expanded clones than CD4+ did. The specificity for antigen of the expanded peripheral T cells was not determined.

The CDR3 has 16 residues. V was pared by 4 bases and J by 3 bases, with 16 bases between. The germline CDR1 and CDR2 sequences are SGHTA and FQGNSA. Clones were sequenced by immunoSEQ multiplex PCR, and TCRdb holds only the in-frame ones, with some missing. The sample carries about 120,000 clones, 75% to 90% recorded once. With regard to this clone: Antigen unknown.

The TCR comes from an adult with an advanced solid tumor such as melanoma, head and neck, liver or kidney cancer. The sequenced sample was CD4+ or CD8+ T cells sorted from blood, obtained in a trial of the OX40 agonist ivuxolimab. The chain combines TRBV7-2 with TRBJ2-1; D call uncertain. The CDR3 loop is CASSSVGGTSYNEQFF. CDR3 nucleotide sequence: TGTGCCAGCAGCTCGGTGGGTGGAACCAGCTACAATGAGCAGTTCTTC.